This T cell receptor (beta chain) was captured by sequencing in a study of blood T cell repertoires in COVID-19. Per germline, CDR1 MNHEY and CDR2 SMNVEV (reference sequence). The V gene lost 6 bases and the J gene lost 6 bases, with 15 bases spanning the gap. This CDR3 spans 15 amino acids. Per the study methods: The assay estimated nucleated cells by amplifying reference gene primers. Libraries were prepared by immunoSEQ multiplex PCR; TCRdb keeps only in-frame clonotypes and omits some of them. V and J calls and clone size follow that table, whereas D and trimming were derived from the DNA. The table has tens of thousands of clones, less than 90% seen once.

This TCR derives from a man aged 60-69 years with active or convalescent COVID-19. Source material: peripheral blood. The chain joins TRBV27 to TRBJ1-6; D gene unclear. CDR3 residues: CASSPAVTGNSPLHF. The CDR3 bases are TGTGCCAGCAGCCCAGCAGTTACGGGTAATTCACCCCTCCACTTT.